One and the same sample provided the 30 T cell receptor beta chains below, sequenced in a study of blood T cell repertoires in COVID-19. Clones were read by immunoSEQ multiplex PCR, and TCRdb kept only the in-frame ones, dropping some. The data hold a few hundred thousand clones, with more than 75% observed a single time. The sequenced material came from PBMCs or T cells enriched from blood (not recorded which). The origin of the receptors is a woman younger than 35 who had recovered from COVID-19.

The CDR3 DNA sequence: TGTGCCAGCAGTGTGTCCAGCGAACGAAACACCATATATTTT. This encodes CASSVSSERNTIYF. The V and J genes are TRBV2 and TRBJ1-3; no clear D gene. V was cut by 4 bases and J by 5 bases, with 12 bases left in between. The germline V gene encodes CDR1 SNHLY and CDR2 FYNNEI. The CDR3 spans 14 residues. The full variable domain, rest sourced from reference TRBV2 and TRBJ1-3, is EPEVTQTPSHQVTQMGQEVILRCVPISNHLYFYWYRQILGQKVEFLVSFYNNEISEKSEIFDDQFSVERPDGSNFTLKIRSTKLEDSAMYFCASSVSSERNTIYFGEGSWLTVV.

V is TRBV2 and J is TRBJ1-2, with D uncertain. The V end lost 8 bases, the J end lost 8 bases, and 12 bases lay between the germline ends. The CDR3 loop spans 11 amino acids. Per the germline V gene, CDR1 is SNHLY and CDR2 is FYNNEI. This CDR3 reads CASRGVGGYTF. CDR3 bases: TGTGCCAGCCGCGGGGTCGGAGGCTACACCTTC.

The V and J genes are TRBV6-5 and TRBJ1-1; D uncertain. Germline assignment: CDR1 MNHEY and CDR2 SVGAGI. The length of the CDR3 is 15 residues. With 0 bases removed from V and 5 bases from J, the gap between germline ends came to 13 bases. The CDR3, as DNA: TGTGCCAGCAGTTACTCGCCGGAGATTGATACTGAAGCTTTCTTT. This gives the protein CASSYSPEIDTEAFF.

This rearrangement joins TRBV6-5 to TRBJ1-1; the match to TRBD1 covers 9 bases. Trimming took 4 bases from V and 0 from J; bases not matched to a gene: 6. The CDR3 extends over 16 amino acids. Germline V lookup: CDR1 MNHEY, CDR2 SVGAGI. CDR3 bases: TGTGCCAGCAGTTTCGGGACAGGGTACATGAACACTGAAGCTTTCTTT. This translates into CASSFGTGYMNTEAFF.

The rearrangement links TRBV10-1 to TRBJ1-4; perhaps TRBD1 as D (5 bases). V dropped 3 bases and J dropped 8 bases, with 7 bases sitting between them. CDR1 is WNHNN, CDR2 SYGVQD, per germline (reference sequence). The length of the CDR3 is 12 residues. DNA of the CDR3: TGCGCCAGCAGTGATAGGGGAGAAAAACTGTTTTTT. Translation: CASSDRGEKLFF.

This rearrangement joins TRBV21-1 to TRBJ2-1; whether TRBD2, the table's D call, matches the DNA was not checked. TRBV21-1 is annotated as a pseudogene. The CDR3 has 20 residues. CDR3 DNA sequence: TGTGCCAGCAGCAAAGTCGAGACTAGCGGATCTCCCATCCCCTACAATGAGCAGTTCTTC. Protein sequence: CASSKVETSGSPIPYNEQFF.

The CDR3 sequence: CASSEREPVGTQYF. The CDR3 nucleotides read TGTGCCAGCAGTGAGCGGGAGCCCGTCGGGACCCAGTACTTC. V is TRBV2 and J is TRBJ2-5; the match to TRBD2 covers 7 bases. This CDR3 region has 14 residues. Looked up from germline, CDR1 is SNHLY and CDR2 is FYNNEI. Trimming took 3 bases from V and 7 from J; bases not matched to a gene: 8.

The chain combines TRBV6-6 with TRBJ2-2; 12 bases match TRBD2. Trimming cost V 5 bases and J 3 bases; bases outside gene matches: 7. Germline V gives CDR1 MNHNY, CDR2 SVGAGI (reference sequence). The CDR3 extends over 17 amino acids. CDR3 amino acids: CASSRGLAGLYTGELFF. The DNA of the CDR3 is TGTGCCAGCAGTCGGGGACTAGCGGGCCTTTACACCGGGGAGCTGTTTTTT.

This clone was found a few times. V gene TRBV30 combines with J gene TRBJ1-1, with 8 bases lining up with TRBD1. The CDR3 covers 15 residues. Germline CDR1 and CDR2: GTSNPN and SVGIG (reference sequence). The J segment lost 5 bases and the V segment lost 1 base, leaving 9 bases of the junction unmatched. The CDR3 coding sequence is TGTGCCTGGAGTGGGGGGACAGGTGAAAGGACTGAAGCTTTCTTT. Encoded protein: CAWSGGTGERTEAFF. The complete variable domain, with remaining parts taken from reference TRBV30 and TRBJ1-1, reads SQTIHQWPATLVQPVGSPLSLECTVEGTSNPNLYWYRQAAGRGLQLLFYSVGIGQISSEVPQNLSASRPQDRQFILSSKKLLLSDSGFYLCAWSGGTGERTEAFFGQGTRLTVV.

The CDR3 sequence: CASSPGQVTYNEQFF. CDR3 DNA: TGCGCCAGCAGCCCGGGACAGGTAACCTACAATGAGCAGTTCTTC. V and J are TRBV5-1 and TRBJ2-1; 8 bases map to TRBD1. This CDR3 has 15 residues. CDR1 is SGHRS, CDR2 YFSETQ, per germline. The V and J ends lost 4 bases and 2 bases, in that order; junction bases with no gene match: 5.

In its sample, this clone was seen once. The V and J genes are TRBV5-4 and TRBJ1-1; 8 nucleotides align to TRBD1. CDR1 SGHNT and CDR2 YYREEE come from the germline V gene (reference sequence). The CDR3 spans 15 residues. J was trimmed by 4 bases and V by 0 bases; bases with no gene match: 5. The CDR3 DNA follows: TGTGCCAGCAGCTTGGGTACAGGGGGTAGCACTGAAGCTTTCTTT. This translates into CASSLGTGGSTEAFF.

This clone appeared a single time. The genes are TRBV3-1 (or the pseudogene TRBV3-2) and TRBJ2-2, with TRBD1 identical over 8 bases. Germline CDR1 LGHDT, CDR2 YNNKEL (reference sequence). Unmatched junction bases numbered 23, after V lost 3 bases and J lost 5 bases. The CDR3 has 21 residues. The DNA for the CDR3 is TGTGCCAGCAGCCACCCTGCCCCACCGGACAGGGAATGTTTTAGGACCGGGGAGCTGTTTTTT. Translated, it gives CASSHPAPPDRECFRTGELFF.

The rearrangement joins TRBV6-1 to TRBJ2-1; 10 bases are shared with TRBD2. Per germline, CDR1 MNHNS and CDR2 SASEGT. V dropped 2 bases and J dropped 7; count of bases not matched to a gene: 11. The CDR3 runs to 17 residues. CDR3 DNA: TGTGCCAGCAGTGAAATGTGGACAGCGGGGGGGCTGAATGAGCAGTTCTTC. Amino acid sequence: CASSEMWTAGGLNEQFF.

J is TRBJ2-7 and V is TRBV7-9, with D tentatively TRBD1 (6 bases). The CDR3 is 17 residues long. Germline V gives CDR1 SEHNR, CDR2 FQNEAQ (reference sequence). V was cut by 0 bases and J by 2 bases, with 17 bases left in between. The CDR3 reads CASSLASGTSEAYEQYF. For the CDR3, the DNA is TGTGCCAGCAGCTTAGCTTCGGGGACATCGGAAGCCTACGAGCAGTACTTC.

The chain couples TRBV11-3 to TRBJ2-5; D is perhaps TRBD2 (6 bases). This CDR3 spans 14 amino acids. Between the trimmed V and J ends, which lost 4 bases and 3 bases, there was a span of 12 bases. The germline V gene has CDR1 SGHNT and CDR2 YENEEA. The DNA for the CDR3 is TGTGCCAGCAGCTCCGCCGGGGGAGAAGAGACCCAGTACTTC. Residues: CASSSAGGEETQYF.

This CDR3 reads CASSPGTLEQFF. For the CDR3, the DNA is TGTGCCAGCTCTCCCGGGACATTAGAGCAGTTCTTC. This chain uses TRBV18 with TRBJ2-1, with D possibly TRBD1 on 6 matching bases. CDR3 length: 12 residues. V was pared by 6 bases and J by 10 bases, with 13 bases between. CDR1 and CDR2 (germline): KGHSH, LQKENI.

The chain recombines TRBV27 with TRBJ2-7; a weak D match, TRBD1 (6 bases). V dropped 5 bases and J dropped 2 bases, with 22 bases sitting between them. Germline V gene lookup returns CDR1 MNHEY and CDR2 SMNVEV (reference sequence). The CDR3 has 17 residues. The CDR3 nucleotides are TGTGCCAGCAGTCTAATTAGCGCTCGTACAGGGCCCTACGAGCAGTACTTC. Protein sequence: CASSLISARTGPYEQYF.

The CDR3 loop reads CASSPSTGDYGYTF. As DNA, the CDR3 is TGTGCCAGCAGTCCTTCAACAGGGGACTATGGCTACACCTTC. V is TRBV27 and J is TRBJ1-2; TRBD1 agrees at 7 bases. This CDR3 has 14 residues. CDR1 and CDR2 from the germline V gene are MNHEY and SMNVEV (reference sequence). With 5 bases clipped from V and 3 bases from J, the junction kept 6 bases outside the gene matches.

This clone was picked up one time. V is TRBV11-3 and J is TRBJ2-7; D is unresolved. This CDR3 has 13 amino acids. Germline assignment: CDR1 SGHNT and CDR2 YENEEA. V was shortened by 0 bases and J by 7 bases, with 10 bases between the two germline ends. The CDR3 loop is CASSLDLTREQYF. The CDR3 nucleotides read TGTGCCAGCAGCTTAGATCTCACCCGGGAGCAGTACTTC.

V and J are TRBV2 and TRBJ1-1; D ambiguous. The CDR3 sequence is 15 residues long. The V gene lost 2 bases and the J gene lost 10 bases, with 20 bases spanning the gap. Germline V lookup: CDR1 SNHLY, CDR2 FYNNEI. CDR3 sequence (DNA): TGTGCCAGCAGTGAAAACCCAGGTAACCCCGCCGGAGCTTTCTTT. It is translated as CASSENPGNPAGAFF.

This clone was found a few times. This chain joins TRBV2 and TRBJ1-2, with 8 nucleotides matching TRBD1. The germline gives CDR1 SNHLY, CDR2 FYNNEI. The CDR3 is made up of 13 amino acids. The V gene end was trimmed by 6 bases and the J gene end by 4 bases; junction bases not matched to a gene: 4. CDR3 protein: CASREQGGYGYTF. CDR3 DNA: TGTGCCAGCAGAGAACAGGGGGGCTATGGCTACACCTTC.

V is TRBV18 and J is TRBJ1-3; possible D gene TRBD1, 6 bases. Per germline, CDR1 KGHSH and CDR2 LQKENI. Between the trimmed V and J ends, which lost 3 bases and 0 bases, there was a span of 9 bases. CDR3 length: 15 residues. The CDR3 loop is CASSPDSLSGNTIYF. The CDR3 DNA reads TGTGCCAGCTCACCGGACAGCCTCTCTGGAAACACCATATATTTT.

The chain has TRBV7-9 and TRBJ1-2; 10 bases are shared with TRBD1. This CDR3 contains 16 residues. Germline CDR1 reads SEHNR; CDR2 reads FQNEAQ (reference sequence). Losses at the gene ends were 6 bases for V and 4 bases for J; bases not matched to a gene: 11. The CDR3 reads CASRMTAGQGFYGYTF. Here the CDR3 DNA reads TGTGCCAGCAGAATGACCGCGGGACAGGGGTTCTATGGCTACACCTTC.

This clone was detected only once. This CDR3 reads CASSDYRGLREQYF. CDR3 bases: TGTGCCAGCAGCGATTACAGGGGGCTTCGAGAGCAGTACTTC. The chain combines TRBV5-6 with TRBJ2-7; 9 nucleotides match TRBD1. The CDR3 runs 14 residues. Looked up from germline, CDR1 is SGHDT and CDR2 is YYEEEE. Trimming cost V 4 bases and J 7 bases; bases outside gene matches: 9.

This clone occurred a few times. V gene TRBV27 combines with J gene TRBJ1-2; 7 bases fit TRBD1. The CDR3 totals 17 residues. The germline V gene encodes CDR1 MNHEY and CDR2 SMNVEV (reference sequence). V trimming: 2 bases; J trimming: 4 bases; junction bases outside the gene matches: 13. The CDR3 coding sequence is TGTGCCAGCAGTTTAGCTCAGGGGGTCATTGGATCCTATGGCTACACCTTC. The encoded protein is CASSLAQGVIGSYGYTF.

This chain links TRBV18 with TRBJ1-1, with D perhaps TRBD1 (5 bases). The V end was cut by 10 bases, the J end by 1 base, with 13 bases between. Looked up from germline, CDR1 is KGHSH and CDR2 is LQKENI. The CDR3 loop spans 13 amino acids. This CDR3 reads CATATRANTEAFF. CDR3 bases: TGTGCCACCGCAACCAGGGCGAACACTGAAGCTTTCTTT.

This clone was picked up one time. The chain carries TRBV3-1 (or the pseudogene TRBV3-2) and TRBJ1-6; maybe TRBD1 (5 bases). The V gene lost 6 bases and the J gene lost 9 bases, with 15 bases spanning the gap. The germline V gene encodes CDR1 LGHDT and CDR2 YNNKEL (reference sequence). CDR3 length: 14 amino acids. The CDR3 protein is CASRRDREASPLHF. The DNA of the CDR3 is TGTGCCAGCAGGCGCGACAGAGAGGCTTCACCCCTCCACTTT.

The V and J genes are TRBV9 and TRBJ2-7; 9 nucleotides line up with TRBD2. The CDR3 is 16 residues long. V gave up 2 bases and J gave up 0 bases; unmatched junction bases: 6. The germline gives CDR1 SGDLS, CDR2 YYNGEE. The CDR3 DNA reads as TGTGCCAGCAGCGTGGGAGCGGGGGGCACCTCCTACGAGCAGTACTTC. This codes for CASSVGAGGTSYEQYF.

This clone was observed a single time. The CDR3 nucleotides read TGTGCCAGCAGCGTAGGCCCCCCGGGAGCGACCTCCTACAATGAGCAGTTCTTC. This translates into CASSVGPPGATSYNEQFF. The V and J genes are TRBV9 and TRBJ2-1; TRBD2 might be the D (6 bases). The V and J ends lost 0 bases and 0 bases respectively, with 16 bases between them. The CDR3 runs 18 residues. The V gene's germline CDR1 is SGDLS and CDR2 YYNGEE.

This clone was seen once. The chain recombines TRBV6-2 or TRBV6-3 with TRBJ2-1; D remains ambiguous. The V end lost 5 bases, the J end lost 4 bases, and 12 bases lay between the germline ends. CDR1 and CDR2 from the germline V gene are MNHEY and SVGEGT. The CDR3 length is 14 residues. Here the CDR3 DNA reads TGTGCCAGCAGTGATTCTAGGAGATACAATGAGCAGTTCTTC. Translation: CASSDSRRYNEQFF.